This TCR beta chain was recorded in a study of identical twins. The CDR3 spans 14 residues. Germline CDR1 and CDR2: LNHNV and YYDKDF (reference sequence). V was trimmed by 4 bases and J by 2 bases, leaving 8 bases between them. Study results and limitations: Potential partial confounding of zero-insertion analyses by invariant MAIT and iNKT cells was noted.

This clonotype occurred many times. What it binds is not known. TCRdb processed the 5' RACE reads anew with MiXCR; each CDR3 protein has one entry. The sample holds roughly 230,000 distinct CDR3 sequences, approximately 8.3% seen once. These records were also assigned to another study, of yellow fever vaccine responses in identical twins.

Input material: CD8+ T cells sorted from blood. V gene TRBV15 combines with J gene TRBJ2-2; no clear D. This TCR derives from a woman between 18 and 30 years old in good health. The CDR3 DNA reads as TGTGCCACCAGCAACCAACCCAACACCGGGGAGCTGTTTTTT. Its protein product is CATSNQPNTGELFF. Based on the CDR3 plus reference TRBV15 and TRBJ2-2, the full variable domain is DAMVIQNPRYQVTQFGKPVTLSCSQTLNHNVMYWYQQKSSQAPKLLFHYYDKDFNNEADTPDNFQSRRPNTSFCFLDIRSPGLGDTAMYLCATSNQPNTGELFFGEGSRLTVL.